This TCR beta chain was retrieved from a study of cytomegalovirus exposure and HLA in healthy donors (dated by TCRdb to between 2016 and 2019). As for the study more broadly: An earlier analysis of about 560 of the donors reported 276 Gb of sequence data and 117 million unique TCR beta sequences obtained from about 179 million T cells. Because of strong linkage in the cohort, five DR-DQ haplotypes were treated as single units for association and clustering. Donor age, sex, ethnicity and CMV serostatus were compiled alongside the repertoire data. The study combined high-throughput TCR immunosequencing, statistical association of individual TCRs with disease status, and machine learning to predict cytomegalovirus infection status. The aim of the study was to test whether cataloging public T cell receptors could identify signatures of past pathogen exposure. The study profiled the T cell repertoires of hundreds of subjects by immunosequencing and related them to cytomegalovirus serostatus. Of the 398 genotyped donors, less than 85% were placed in the genetic ancestry cluster associated with self-reported Caucasian donors. HLA typing included class I and class II loci at four-digit resolution. Genome-wide SNP genotypes for about 65% of the roughly 670 donors were used in a later genetic analysis, which treated that subset as a discovery cohort. An earlier analysis of 587 of the donors used high-throughput TCR beta sequencing to judge whether each TCR beta V gene segment behaved as functional or pseudogenic. An early release covering about 600 HLA-typed donors comprised around 300 gigabases of sequencing data and around 85 million unique TCR sequences. Every discovery cohort repertoire had been produced on one sequencing platform. Besides the first cohort of approximately 710 subjects, a separate validation cohort made up of 120 different subjects was used. Rather than drawing on any new phenotypic data, the later analysis identified candidate immune exposures from TCR beta sequences and the way those sequences occurred across donors. Typing coverage varied by locus: roughly 629-640 donors for A, B, C, DRB1 and DQB1; approximately 560 for DQA1; about 570 for DPA1; about 450 for DPB1. On average, about 200,000 unique TCR beta nucleotide sequences were sequenced per donor among roughly 430 genotyped donors of the cohort, with roughly 18% of those sequences being non-productive. A later analysis re-examined previously published TCR beta repertoires from more than 650 donors and added high-resolution HLA genotyping to investigate patterns of TCR occurrence. The paper's findings and limits, for the study overall: A further reported finding was that TCR beta sequences accurately predicted the HLA-A and HLA-B alleles for most subjects in the first cohort. While some public TCRs were present in many individuals, most TCR sequences turned up only very rarely across donors. A cluster of highly shared sequence variants was judged likely to be a technical artifact of the sequencing pipeline. According to the authors, the approach could potentially be generalized to other disease states and immunological phenotypes. The earlier analysis of some 540 of the donors excluded about 16 rarely observed V segments, including chromosome 9 orphons, because counts were too low. Because HLA typing was unavailable for some donors at each locus, only the typed subset was used in association tests. An earlier analysis of 587 of the donors showed that most TCR beta V segments appeared in productive rearrangements either about 87% or about 30% of the time, which broadly matched IMGT annotations. Three of the identified cytomegalovirus-associated TCR beta chains were confirmed in vitro to be specific for cytomegalovirus antigens. CMV serostatus was the only immune exposure information available for the cohort. An association between a missense DCLRE1C variant and V-gene and J-gene trimming of TCR beta chains was found in a later genetic analysis and replicated in an independent cohort. The classifier was reported to diagnose cytomegalovirus status with high specificity and sensitivity in both the original cohort and the validation cohort. A later genetic analysis reported fewer N-insertions in productive TCRs among donors in an Asian-associated ancestry cluster than the 666-donor mean. The study gave a list of roughly 150 TCR beta chains associated with cytomegalovirus. Specific HLA alleles were associated with 15,000 to 20,000 TCR beta sequences at a false discovery rate of 0.05 in a later analysis. In a later analysis, the rate of TCR association differed among HLA loci, with DRB1 alleles having the most associated TCRs and HLA-C alleles having the fewest. In a later analysis, HLA-associated TCR beta chains were found to be more clonally expanded and to have lower generation probabilities than equally common non-associated chains. Sequencing depth was assumed to be roughly uniform across donors in the presence/absence analyses, though that assumption may not hold. Some IMGT-functional V segments, including TRBV6-2 and TRBV6-3, could not be told apart with the 87-base-pair reads, so those segments were excluded. Correlated functional status among segregating V segments might reflect linkage disequilibrium, but an unknown experimental factor could not be ruled out. A later analysis found that most CMV-associated TCR beta chains appeared HLA-restricted, with HLA associations seemingly driven largely by CMV exposure. In a later analysis, several top co-occurrence clusters were reported to appear linked to parvovirus B19, influenza, CMV and Epstein-Barr virus. Assigning TCR associations to individual alleles was difficult when HLA alleles, especially DR and DQ, strongly co-occurred. Only TCR beta chains were sequenced in this cohort, and the absence of alpha or paired-chain data limited detectable features.

The cohort comprised around 690 healthy bone marrow donors. All cohort members were sampled while nominally healthy, although unrecorded immune exposures were likely present. The donor was CMV seropositive and belonged to the group of more than 250 seropositive cohort members. Every donor gave a peripheral blood sample, and the peripheral blood mononuclear cells from that sample were used for TCR beta sequencing. The Qiagen DNeasy Blood Extraction Kit was used to extract genomic DNA from the blood cell samples. The library relied on the immunoSEQ multiplex PCR assay. A mixture of 60 forward primers for TCR Vbeta segments and 13 reverse primers for TCR Jbeta segments was used in the multiplex PCR. Amplification of the CDR3 region of rearranged TCR beta genes was performed with a multiplex PCR assay on genomic DNA. Amplified TCR beta libraries were sequenced as 87-base-pair reads on the Illumina HiSeq System. Per the authors' processing: Across the roughly 600 repertoires, a later analysis counted around 80 million unique TCR beta chains, 9.5 million to 13 million of which were shared by at least two donors. A nearest-neighbor algorithm error-corrected the raw reads and collapsed the reads into unique sequences, merging closely related sequences to remove PCR and sequencing errors. V, D and J gene segments were assigned by aligning CDR3 sequences to IMGT reference sequences. For a sequence to be retained, a match of at least six nucleotides to both a V gene segment and a J gene segment was required. A rearrangement was called productive if the CDR3 had no stop codons and remained in frame with V and J, and every other rearrangement was called non-productive. CDR3 was defined according to IMGT convention as the region running from the second conserved V-encoded cysteine to the conserved J-encoded phenylalanine. Sequences without an unambiguous match to a single V gene segment were excluded from the earlier analysis of 500 to 700 of the donors. An earlier analysis of a few hundred of the donors called V segments functional above 56.7% productive rearrangements and segregating when the between-donor standard deviation exceeded 5%. A statistical classification framework was built to diagnose cytomegalovirus status from the catalog of TCR beta chain sequences. In a later analysis, V and J genes were assigned by comparing TCR nucleotide sequences against IMGT/GENE-DB human TR gene sequences. In a later analysis, CDR3 sequences and most-parsimonious VDJ recombination scenarios were assigned using the TCRdist pipeline. In a later analysis, each TCR beta chain was defined by its CDR3 amino acid sequence together with its V-gene family, and reads without a unique V-gene family were excluded. In a later analysis, approximately 590 highly shared, low-generation-probability nucleotide sequences were removed to address suspected cross-contamination and a sequencing artifact. In a later analysis, a clonal expansion index was calculated for each public chain from normalized within-repertoire ranks of inferred template counts. A later analysis computed generation probabilities with a VDJ recombination model fitted to out-of-frame rearrangements, and checked the results against IGoR. A later analysis scored TCR-TCR, TCR-HLA and TCR-CMV co-occurrence with hypergeometric tests, applying a repertoire-size bias correction to TCR pairs. To estimate false discovery rates, a later analysis permuted the HLA or CMV assignments 20 times. A later analysis grouped co-occurring TCRs with DBSCAN, adding TCRdist sequence similarity when clustering within HLA-allele-positive subsets. Co-occurrence clustering excluded repertoires with fewer than 30,000 or more than 120,000 public chains, plus five with anomalous nucleotide sharing. TCRdb carries this immuneACCESS record with in-frame sequences only. Its versions omit some clonotypes, under half of them owing to an unresolved V gene in the studies checked, with the rest unexplained. V, J and clone size are those of that table, while D and trimming were read from the DNA. This sample's table has entries for 200,000 to 250,000 clones. Around 0.95% of the sample lies in the top ten.

On this clone: The target of this receptor is not known.

V drops 3 bases and J drops 1 base, leaving 12 bases in between. From the cysteine through the phenylalanine, the CDR3 covers 15 amino acids. Only CDR3 DNA remains: 45 bases, in frame from the first base. The CDR1 and CDR2 encoded by the germline V gene (reference sequence) are MNHEY and SMNVEV. What was sequenced was PBMCs. The TCR was taken from a woman aged 25 to 39 in good health and CMV-seropositive. The rearrangement combines TRBV27 with TRBJ1-1; the best D guess is TRBD1, with 6 bases matching. The DNA sequence is given as TGTGCCAGCAGTTTCCGTGACAGGAAGAACACTGAAGCTTTCTTT. This gives the protein CASSFRDRKNTEAFF.